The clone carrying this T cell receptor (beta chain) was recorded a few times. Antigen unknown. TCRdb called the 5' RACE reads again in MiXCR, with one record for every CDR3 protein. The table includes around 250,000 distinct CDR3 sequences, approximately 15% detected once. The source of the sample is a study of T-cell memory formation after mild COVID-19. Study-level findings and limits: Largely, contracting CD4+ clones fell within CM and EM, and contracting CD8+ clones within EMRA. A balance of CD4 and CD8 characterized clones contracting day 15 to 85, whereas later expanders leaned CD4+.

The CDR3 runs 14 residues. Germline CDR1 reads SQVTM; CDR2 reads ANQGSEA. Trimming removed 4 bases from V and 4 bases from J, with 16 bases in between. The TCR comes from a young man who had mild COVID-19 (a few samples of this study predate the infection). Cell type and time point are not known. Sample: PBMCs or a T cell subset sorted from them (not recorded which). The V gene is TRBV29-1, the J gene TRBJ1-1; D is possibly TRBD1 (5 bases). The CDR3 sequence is CSVGEDAGGTEAFF. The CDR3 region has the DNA TGCAGCGTTGGGGAAGACGCTGGGGGCACTGAAGCTTTCTTT.